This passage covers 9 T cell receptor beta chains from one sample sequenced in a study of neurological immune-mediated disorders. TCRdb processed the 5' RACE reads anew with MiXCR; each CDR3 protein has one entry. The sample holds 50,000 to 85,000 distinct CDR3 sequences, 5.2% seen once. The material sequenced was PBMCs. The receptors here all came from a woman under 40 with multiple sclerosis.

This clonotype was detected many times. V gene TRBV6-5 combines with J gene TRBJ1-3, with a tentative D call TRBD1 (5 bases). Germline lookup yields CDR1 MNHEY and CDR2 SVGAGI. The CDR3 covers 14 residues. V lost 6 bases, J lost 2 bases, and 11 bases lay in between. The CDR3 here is CASSPVGAGNTIYF. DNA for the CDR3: TGTGCCAGCAGCCCCGTGGGGGCTGGAAACACCATATATTTT.

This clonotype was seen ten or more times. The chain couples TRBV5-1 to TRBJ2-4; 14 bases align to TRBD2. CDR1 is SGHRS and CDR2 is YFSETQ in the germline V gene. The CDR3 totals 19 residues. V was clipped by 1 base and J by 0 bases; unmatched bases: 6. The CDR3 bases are TGCGCCAGCAGCTTGTTGGGACTAGCGGGGGCCTTAGCCAAAAACATTCAGTACTTC. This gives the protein CASSLLGLAGALAKNIQYF.

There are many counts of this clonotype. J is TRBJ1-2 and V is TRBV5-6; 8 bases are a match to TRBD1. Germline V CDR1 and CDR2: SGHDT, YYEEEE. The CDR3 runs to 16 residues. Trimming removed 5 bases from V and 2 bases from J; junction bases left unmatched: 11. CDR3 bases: TGTGCCAGCAGTCTAGATAGACGACAGGGGAACTATGGCTACACCTTC. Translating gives CASSLDRRQGNYGYTF.

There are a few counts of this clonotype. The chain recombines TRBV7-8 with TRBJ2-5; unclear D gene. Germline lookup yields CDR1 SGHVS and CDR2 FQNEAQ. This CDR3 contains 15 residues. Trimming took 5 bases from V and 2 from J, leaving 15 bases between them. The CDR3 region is CASSLGLGRQETQYF. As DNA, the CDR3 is TGTGCCAGCAGCCTGGGCCTCGGCCGTCAAGAGACCCAGTACTTC. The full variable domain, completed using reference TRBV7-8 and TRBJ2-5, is GAGVSQSPRYKVAKRGQDVALRCDPISGHVSLFWYQQALGQGPEFLTYFQNEAQLDKSGLPSDRFFAERPEGSVSTLKIQRTQQEDSAVYLCASSLGLGRQETQYFGPGTRLLVL.

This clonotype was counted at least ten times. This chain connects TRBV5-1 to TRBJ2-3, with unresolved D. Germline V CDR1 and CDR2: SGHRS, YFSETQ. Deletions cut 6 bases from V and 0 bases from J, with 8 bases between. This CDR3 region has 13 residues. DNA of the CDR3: TGCGCCAGCACGGGCACGAGCACAGATACGCAGTATTTT. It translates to CASTGTSTDTQYF.

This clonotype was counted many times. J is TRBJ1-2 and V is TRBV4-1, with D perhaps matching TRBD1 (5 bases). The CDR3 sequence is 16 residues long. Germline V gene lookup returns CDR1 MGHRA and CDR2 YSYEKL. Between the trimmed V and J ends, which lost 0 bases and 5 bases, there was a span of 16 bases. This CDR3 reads CASSQEWEGPWYGYTF. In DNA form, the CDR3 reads TGCGCCAGCAGCCAAGAGTGGGAGGGGCCGTGGTATGGCTACACCTTC.

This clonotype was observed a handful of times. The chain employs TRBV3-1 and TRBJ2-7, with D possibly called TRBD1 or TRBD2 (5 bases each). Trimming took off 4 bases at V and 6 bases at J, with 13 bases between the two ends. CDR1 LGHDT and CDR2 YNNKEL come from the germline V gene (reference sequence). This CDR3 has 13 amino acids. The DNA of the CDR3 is TGTGCCAGCAGCCTGCTGGGGGTAAGCGAGCAGTACTTC. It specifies CASSLLGVSEQYF.

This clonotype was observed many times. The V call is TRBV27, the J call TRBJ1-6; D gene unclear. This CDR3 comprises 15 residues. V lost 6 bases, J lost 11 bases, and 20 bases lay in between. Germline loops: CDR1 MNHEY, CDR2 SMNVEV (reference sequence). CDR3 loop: CASSPFRERAAPLHF. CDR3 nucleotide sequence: TGTGCCAGCAGCCCCTTCCGGGAAAGGGCTGCACCCCTCCACTTT.

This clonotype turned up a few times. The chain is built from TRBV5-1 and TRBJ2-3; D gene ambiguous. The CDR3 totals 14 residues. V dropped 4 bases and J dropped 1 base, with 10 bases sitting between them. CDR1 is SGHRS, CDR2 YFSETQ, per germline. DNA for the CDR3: TGCGCCAGCAGCCGGTCACCCGGCACAGATACGCAGTATTTT. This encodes CASSRSPGTDTQYF.